Listed below are T cell receptor beta chains from one sample, sequenced in a study of blood T cells in healthy people across ages. TCRdb called the 5' RACE reads again in MiXCR, with one record for every CDR3 protein. Altogether nearly 1 million distinct CDR3 sequences are present, 51% being singletons, with the ten largest covering 20% to 25%. The sequenced sample consisted of blood. These receptors were obtained from a woman aged 55-69 years in good health. Each CDR3 is given with its conserved first and last residue. D genes are given only for firm matches. A row's size may be missing; if present it is once, few, many or a size class.

size	D	J	V	CDR3	DNA
-	TRBD1	TRBJ1-2	TRBV6-5	CASSYRGQGTGGYTF	TGTGCCAGCAGTTACAGAGGACAGGGTACAGGGGGCTACACCTTC
-	-	TRBJ2-1	TRBV7-9	CASSLVAYSDEQFF	TGTGCCAGCAGCTTAGTAGCATACTCCGATGAGCAGTTCTTC
-	-	TRBJ1-1	TRBV7-8	CASSQRREPEAFF	TGTGCCAGCAGCCAACGACGGGAACCTGAAGCTTTCTTT
-	-	TRBJ1-4	TRBV3-1	CASSQEQGVEKLFF	TGTGCCAGCAGCCAAGAGCAGGGTGTCGAAAAACTGTTTTTT
once	-	TRBJ1-5	TRBV7-8	CASSSNSGNNQPQHF	TGTGCCAGCAGCTCCAACTCGGGGAACAATCAGCCCCAGCATTTT
-	TRBD2	TRBJ2-7	TRBV7-2	CTSTAAGAVGEQYF	TGTACCAGCACCGCAGCGGGAGCAGTGGGCGAGCAGTACTTC
-	TRBD1	TRBJ2-3	TRBV20-1	CSGGQGFTDTQYF	TGCAGTGGTGGACAGGGGTTCACAGATACGCAGTATTTT
many	-	TRBJ1-2	TRBV12-3/TRBV12-4	CASSLRGAVGYTF	TGTGCCAGCAGTTTGAGGGGGGCGGTTGGCTACACCTTC
-	TRBD2	TRBJ2-7	TRBV28	CASSPGTSVPHEQYF	TGTGCCAGCAGTCCCGGGACTAGCGTGCCACACGAGCAGTACTTC
many	-	TRBJ1-5	TRBV10-2	CASSGGYNQPQHF	TGTGCCAGCAGTGGGGGATATAATCAGCCCCAGCATTTT
few	TRBD2	TRBJ2-5	TRBV27	CASSKLAGVRETQYF	TGTGCCAGCAGCAAACTAGCGGGAGTACGAGAGACCCAGTACTTC
-	-	TRBJ2-2	TRBV18	CASSLIARPRELFF	TGTGCCAGCTCACTAATTGCCCGTCCAAGGGAGCTGTTTTTT
-	-	TRBJ1-6	TRBV28	CASSVRDSPLHF	TGTGCCAGCAGTGTGCGGGATTCACCCCTCCACTTT
-	-	TRBJ2-7	TRBV7-8	CASSLAQGPDTSSYEQYF	TGTGCCAGCAGCTTAGCGCAGGGGCCGGACACTAGCTCCTACGAGCAGTACTTC
-	-	TRBJ2-1	TRBV4-3	CASSQESQAYYNEQFF	TGCGCCAGCAGCCAAGAATCACAGGCCTACTACAATGAGCAGTTCTTC
few	-	TRBJ2-6	TRBV7-2	CASSPSLASGANVLTF	TGTGCCAGCAGTCCCTCCCTCGCTAGCGGGGCCAACGTCCTGACTTTC
-	TRBD2	TRBJ2-5	TRBV6-6	CANRAGNNNEQYF	TGTGCCAACCGAGCGGGGAATAACAATGAGCAGTACTTC
many	-	TRBJ2-3	TRBV5-5	CASSNRHSTDTQYF	TGTGCCAGCAGTAACAGGCATAGCACAGATACGCAGTATTTT
few	-	TRBJ2-1	TRBV14	CASSRGDDSYNEQFF	TGTGCCAGCAGCCGGGGCGATGACAGCTACAATGAGCAGTTCTTC
few	-	TRBJ2-7	TRBV6-5	CASSYSTRGRNPLYEQYF	TGTGCCAGCAGTTACTCCACCCGGGGCAGGAACCCCCTCTACGAGCAGTACTTC
-	TRBD1	TRBJ2-1	TRBV4-1	CASSQDGQGNEQFF	TGCGCCAGCAGCCAAGATGGACAGGGCAATGAGCAGTTCTTC
-	-	TRBJ2-3	TRBV25-1	CASNSRAADTQYF	TGTGCCAGCAATTCGAGGGCGGCAGATACGCAGTATTTT
many	-	TRBJ2-4	TRBV29-1	CSVGREAKNIQYF	TGCAGCGTAGGGCGGGAAGCCAAAAACATTCAGTACTTC
-	TRBD1	TRBJ1-2	TRBV6-1	CASRFGTGGPPTNYGYTF	TGTGCCAGCAGGTTCGGGACAGGGGGCCCCCCTACTAACTATGGCTACACCTTC
few	-	TRBJ2-3	TRBV20-1	CSARDWATTSTDTQYF	TGCAGTGCTAGAGATTGGGCAACCACTAGCACAGATACGCAGTATTTT
-	TRBD1	TRBJ2-5	TRBV4-1	CASSHARTGDETQYF	TGCGCCAGCAGCCACGCAAGGACAGGGGATGAGACCCAGTACTTC
-	-	TRBJ1-2	TRBV28	CASRAGTRYGYTF	TGTGCCAGCAGGGCCGGGACCCGATATGGCTACACCTTC
-	TRBD1	TRBJ2-7	TRBV6-2/TRBV6-3	CASSYSRGQREQYF	TGTGCCAGCAGTTACTCGAGGGGGCAGCGCGAGCAGTACTTC
-	TRBD2	TRBJ2-7	TRBV20-1	CSARDRPAGVYEQYF	TGCAGTGCTAGAGATCGGCCAGCGGGGGTCTACGAGCAGTACTTC
few	TRBD2	TRBJ2-1	TRBV5-1	CASSPGTPGLQRGRRYNEQFF	TGCGCCAGCAGCCCCGGGACACCGGGACTCCAGCGCGGGAGGCGATACAATGAGCAGTTCTTC
-	-	TRBJ1-6	TRBV12-3/TRBV12-4	CASRFSTSPLHF	TGTGCCAGCAGGTTTTCCACTTCACCCCTCCACTTT
-	TRBD2	TRBJ2-1	TRBV20-1	CSADAPLAGGRNEQFF	TGCAGTGCTGATGCCCCCCTAGCGGGAGGGCGTAATGAGCAGTTCTTC
-	-	TRBJ2-5	TRBV15	CATSLGSQALQETQYF	TGTGCCACCAGTTTGGGAAGTCAAGCCCTACAAGAGACCCAGTACTTC
-	TRBD1	TRBJ2-7	TRBV20-1	CSARNRDRDHEQYF	TGCAGTGCTAGAAACCGGGACAGGGACCACGAGCAGTACTTC
-	-	TRBJ2-5	TRBV3-1	CASSQDALREQETQYF	TGTGCCAGCAGCCAAGATGCTCTACGGGAACAAGAGACCCAGTACTTC
-	-	TRBJ2-7	TRBV4-1	CASTWDSSYNEQYF	TGCGCCAGCACGTGGGATAGCTCCTACAATGAGCAGTACTTC
-	-	TRBJ2-3	TRBV29-1	CSVASTDAQYF	TGCAGCGTTGCCAGCACAGATGCGCAGTATTTT
-	-	TRBJ1-1	TRBV6-2/TRBV6-3	CASKWSRASTEAFF	TGTGCCAGCAAGTGGAGCCGGGCTTCCACTGAAGCTTTCTTT
-	TRBD2	TRBJ2-3	TRBV7-9	CASSSPFGRGGLDTQYF	TGTGCCAGCAGCTCCCCCTTTGGGCGGGGGGGCCTAGATACGCAGTATTTT
-	-	TRBJ2-1	TRBV29-1	CSVETAYNEQFF	TGCAGCGTTGAGACGGCCTACAATGAGCAGTTCTTC
few	TRBD1	TRBJ2-1	TRBV5-1	CASRRDRDEQFF	TGCGCCAGCAGACGGGACAGAGATGAGCAGTTCTTC
-	-	TRBJ1-2	TRBV9	CASRGKKDGYTF	TGTGCCAGCAGAGGGAAGAAAGATGGCTACACCTTC
-	TRBD1	TRBJ2-1	TRBV11-2	CASSPWDRGGEQFF	TGTGCCAGCAGCCCGTGGGACAGGGGAGGTGAGCAGTTCTTC
-	TRBD1	TRBJ2-6	TRBV4-1	CASSQGRQGVRGANVLTF	TGCGCCAGCAGCCAAGGAAGACAGGGGGTTCGGGGGGCCAACGTCCTGACTTTC
-	-	TRBJ2-4	TRBV28	CASSHYEIGGVKNIQYF	TGTGCCAGCAGTCACTACGAGATTGGGGGTGTAAAAAACATTCAGTACTTC
-	-	TRBJ2-5	TRBV20-1	CSARVGVFQETQYF	TGCAGTGCTAGGGTAGGAGTTTTCCAAGAGACCCAGTACTTC
few	TRBD1	TRBJ2-5	TRBV5-6	CASSSGTGRQETQYF	TGTGCCAGCAGTTCCGGGACAGGGAGGCAAGAGACCCAGTACTTC
-	TRBD2	TRBJ2-1	TRBV5-6	CASSPFLTSDRGRQFF	TGTGCCAGCAGCCCGTTTCTCACTAGCGATCGTGGGAGGCAGTTCTTC
once	-	TRBJ2-3	TRBV24-1	CATSDGRGGGTDTQYF	TGTGCCACCAGTGATGGCCGTGGGGGCGGCACAGATACGCAGTATTTT
few	-	TRBJ2-5	TRBV28	CASSLGGAQKETQYF	TGTGCCAGCAGTTTAGGGGGGGCCCAAAAAGAGACCCAGTACTTC